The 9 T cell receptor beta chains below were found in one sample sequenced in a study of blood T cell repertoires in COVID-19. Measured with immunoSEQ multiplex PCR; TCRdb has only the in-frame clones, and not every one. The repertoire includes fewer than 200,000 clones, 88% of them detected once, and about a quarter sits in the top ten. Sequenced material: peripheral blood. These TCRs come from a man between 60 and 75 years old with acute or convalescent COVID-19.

The chain's CDR3 is CASSLDGGRNEKLFF. CDR3 nucleotides: TGTGCCAGCAGCCTGGACGGGGGACGTAATGAAAAACTGTTTTTT. The J gene is TRBJ1-4, the V gene TRBV5-8, with TRBD1 as a possible D gene (5 bases). Germline CDR1 SGHTS, CDR2 YDEGEE. CDR3 size: 15 residues. Between the trimmed V and J ends, which lost 4 bases and 4 bases, there was a span of 14 bases.

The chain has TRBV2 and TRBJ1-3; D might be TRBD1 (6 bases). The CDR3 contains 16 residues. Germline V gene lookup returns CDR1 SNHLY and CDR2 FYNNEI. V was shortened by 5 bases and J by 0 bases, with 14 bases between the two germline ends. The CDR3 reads CASSTRGRGSGNTIYF. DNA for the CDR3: TGTGCCAGCAGTACCCGGGGCAGGGGCTCTGGAAACACCATATATTTT.

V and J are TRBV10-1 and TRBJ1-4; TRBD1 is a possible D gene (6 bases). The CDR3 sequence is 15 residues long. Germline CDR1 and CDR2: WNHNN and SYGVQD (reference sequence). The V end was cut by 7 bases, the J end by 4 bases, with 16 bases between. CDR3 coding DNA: TGCGCCAGCATCACTTCAGGGGTTAGTAATGAAAAACTGTTTTTT. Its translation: CASITSGVSNEKLFF.

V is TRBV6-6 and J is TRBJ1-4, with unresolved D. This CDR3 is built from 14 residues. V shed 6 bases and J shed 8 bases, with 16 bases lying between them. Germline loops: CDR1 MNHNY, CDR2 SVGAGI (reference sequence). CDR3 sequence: CASRNVGEGEKLFF. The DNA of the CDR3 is TGTGCCAGCAGGAACGTGGGAGAAGGAGAAAAACTGTTTTTT.

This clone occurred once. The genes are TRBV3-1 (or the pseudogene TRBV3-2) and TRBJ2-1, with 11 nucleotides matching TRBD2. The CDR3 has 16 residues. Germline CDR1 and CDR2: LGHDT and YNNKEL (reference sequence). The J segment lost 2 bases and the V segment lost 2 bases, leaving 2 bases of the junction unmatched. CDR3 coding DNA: TGTGCCAGCAGCCAAACGACTAGCGGGACCTACAATGAGCAGTTCTTC. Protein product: CASSQTTSGTYNEQFF.

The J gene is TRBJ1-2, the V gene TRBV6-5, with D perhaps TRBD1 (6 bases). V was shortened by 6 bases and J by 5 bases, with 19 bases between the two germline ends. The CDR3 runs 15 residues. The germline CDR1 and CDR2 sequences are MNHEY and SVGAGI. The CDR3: CASRSFQGQGYGYTF. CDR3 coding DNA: TGTGCCAGCAGATCTTTTCAGGGGCAAGGGTATGGCTACACCTTC.

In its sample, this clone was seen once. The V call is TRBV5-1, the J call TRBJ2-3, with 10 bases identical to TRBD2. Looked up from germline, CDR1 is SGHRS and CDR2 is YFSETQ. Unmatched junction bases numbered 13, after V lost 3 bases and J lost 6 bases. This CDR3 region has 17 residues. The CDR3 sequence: CASSWASGAGGPDTQYF. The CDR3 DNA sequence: TGCGCCAGCAGCTGGGCCAGCGGAGCGGGAGGGCCGGATACGCAGTATTTT.

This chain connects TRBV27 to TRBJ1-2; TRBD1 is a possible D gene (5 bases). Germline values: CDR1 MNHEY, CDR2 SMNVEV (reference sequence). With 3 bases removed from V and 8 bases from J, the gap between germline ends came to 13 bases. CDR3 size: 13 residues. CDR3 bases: TGTGCCAGCAGTTTCGCCCGGGGGTGGGGCTACACCTTC. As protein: CASSFARGWGYTF.

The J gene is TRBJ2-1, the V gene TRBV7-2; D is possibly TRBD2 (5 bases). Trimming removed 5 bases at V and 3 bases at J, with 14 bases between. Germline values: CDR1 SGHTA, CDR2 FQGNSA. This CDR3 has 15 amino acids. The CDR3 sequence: CASSPKRSFYNEQFF. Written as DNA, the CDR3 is TGTGCCAGCAGCCCTAAGCGGTCCTTCTACAATGAGCAGTTCTTC.